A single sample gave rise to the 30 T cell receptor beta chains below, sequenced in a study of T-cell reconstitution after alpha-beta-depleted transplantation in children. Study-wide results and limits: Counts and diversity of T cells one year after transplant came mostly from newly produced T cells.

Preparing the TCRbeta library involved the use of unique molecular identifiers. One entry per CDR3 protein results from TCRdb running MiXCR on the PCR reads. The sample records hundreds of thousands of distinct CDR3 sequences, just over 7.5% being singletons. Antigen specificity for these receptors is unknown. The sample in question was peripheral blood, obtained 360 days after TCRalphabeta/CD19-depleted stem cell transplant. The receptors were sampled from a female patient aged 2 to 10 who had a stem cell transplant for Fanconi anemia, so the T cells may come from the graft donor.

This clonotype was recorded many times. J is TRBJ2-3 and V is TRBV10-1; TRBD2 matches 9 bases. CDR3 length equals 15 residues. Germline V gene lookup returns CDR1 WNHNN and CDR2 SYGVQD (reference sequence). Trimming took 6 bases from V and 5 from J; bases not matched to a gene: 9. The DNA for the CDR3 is TGCGCCAGCAGCGAACAGGTAGCGGGAGTAGATACGCAGTATTTT. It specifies CASSEQVAGVDTQYF.

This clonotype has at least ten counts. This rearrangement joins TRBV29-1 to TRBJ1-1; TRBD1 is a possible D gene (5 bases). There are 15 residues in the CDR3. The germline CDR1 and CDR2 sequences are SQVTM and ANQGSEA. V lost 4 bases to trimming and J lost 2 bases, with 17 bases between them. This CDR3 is CSVVSTERPNTEAFF. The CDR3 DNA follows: TGCAGCGTTGTATCGACAGAGCGACCTAACACTGAAGCTTTCTTT. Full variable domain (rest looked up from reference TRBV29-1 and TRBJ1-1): SAVISQKPSRDICQRGTSLTIQCQVDSQVTMMFWYRQQPGQSLTLIATANQGSEATYESGFVIDKFPISRPNLTFSTLTVSNMSPEDSSIYLCSVVSTERPNTEAFFGQGTRLTVV.

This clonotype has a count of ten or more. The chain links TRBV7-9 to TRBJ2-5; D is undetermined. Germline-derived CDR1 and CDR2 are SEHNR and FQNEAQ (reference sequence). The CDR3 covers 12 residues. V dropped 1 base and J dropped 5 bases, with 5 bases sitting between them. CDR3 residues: CASSLVAETQYF. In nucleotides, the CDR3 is TGTGCCAGCAGCTTAGTCGCCGAGACCCAGTACTTC.

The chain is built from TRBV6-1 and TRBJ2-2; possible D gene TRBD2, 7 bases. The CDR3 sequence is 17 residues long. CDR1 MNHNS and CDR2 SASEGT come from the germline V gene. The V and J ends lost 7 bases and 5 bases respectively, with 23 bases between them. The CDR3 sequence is CASILTGGHPSTGELFF. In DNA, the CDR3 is TGTGCCAGCATCCTAACGGGGGGACATCCCTCGACCGGGGAGCTGTTTTTT.

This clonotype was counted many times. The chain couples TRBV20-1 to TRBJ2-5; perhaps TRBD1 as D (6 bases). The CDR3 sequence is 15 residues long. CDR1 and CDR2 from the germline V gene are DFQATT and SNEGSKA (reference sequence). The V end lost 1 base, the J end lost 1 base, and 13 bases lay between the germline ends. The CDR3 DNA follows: TGCAGTGCTAGAGGACAGGACAACCTCCAAGAGACCCAGTACTTC. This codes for CSARGQDNLQETQYF.

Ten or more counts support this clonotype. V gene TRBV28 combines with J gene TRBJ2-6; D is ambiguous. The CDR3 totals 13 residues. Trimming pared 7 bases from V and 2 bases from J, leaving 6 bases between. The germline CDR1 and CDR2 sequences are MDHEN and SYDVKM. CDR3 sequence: CASTVAGANVLTF. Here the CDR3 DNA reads TGTGCCAGCACGGTGGCTGGGGCCAACGTCCTGACTTTC.

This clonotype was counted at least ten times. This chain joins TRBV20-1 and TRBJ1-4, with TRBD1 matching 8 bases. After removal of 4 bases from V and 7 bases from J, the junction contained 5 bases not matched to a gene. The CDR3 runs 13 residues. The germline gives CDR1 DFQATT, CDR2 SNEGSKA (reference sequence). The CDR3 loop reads CSATGQGREKLFF. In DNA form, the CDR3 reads TGCAGTGCTACTGGACAGGGTCGTGAAAAACTGTTTTTT.

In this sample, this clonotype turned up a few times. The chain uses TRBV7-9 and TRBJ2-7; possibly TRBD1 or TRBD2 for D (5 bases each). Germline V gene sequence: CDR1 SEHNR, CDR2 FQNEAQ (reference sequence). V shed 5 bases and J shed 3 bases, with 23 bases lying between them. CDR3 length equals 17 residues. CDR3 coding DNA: TGTGCCAGCAGCCCGACCCGCCCGGGGCCGAGGGACTACGAGCAGTACTTC. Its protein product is CASSPTRPGPRDYEQYF.

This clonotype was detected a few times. Here the CDR3 reads CASSPSTGVAYNEQFF. Written as DNA, the CDR3 is TGTGCCAGCTCACCAAGCACGGGAGTAGCCTACAATGAGCAGTTCTTC. V is TRBV18 and J is TRBJ2-1, with D maybe TRBD2 (6 bases). CDR1 is KGHSH and CDR2 is LQKENI in the germline V gene. There are 16 residues in the CDR3. V was shortened by 2 bases and J by 2 bases, with 13 bases between the two germline ends.

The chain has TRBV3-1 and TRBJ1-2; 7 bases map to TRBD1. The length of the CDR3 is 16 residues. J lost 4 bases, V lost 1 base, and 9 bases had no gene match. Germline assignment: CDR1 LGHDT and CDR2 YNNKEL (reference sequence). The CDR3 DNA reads TGTGCCAGCAGCCAAGCGAGTTGGACAGGACGCTATGGCTACACCTTC. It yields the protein CASSQASWTGRYGYTF.

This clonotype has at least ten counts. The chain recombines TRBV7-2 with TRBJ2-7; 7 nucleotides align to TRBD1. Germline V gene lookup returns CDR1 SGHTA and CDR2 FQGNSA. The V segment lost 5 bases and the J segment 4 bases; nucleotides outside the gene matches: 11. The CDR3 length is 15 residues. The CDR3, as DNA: TGTGCCAGCAGCGGGACAGACCCGACATGGTACGAGCAGTACTTC. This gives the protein CASSGTDPTWYEQYF. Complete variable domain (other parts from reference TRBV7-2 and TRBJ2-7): GAGVSQSPSNKVTEKGKDVELRCDPISGHTALYWYRQSLGQGLEFLIYFQGNSAPDKSGLPSDRFSAERTGGSVSTLTIQRTQQEDSAVYLCASSGTDPTWYEQYFGPGTRLTVT.

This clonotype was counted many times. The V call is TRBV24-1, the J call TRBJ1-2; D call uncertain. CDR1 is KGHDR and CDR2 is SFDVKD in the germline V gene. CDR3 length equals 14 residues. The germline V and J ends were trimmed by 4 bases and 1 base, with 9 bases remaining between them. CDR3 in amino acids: CATSESDRNYGYTF. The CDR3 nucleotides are TGTGCCACCAGTGAGAGCGACCGTAACTATGGCTACACCTTC.

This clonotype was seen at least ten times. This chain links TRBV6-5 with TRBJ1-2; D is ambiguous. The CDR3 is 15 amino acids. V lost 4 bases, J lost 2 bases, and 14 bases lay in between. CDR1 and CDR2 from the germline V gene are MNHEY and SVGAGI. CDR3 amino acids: CASSFGTAKNYGYTF. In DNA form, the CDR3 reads TGTGCCAGCAGTTTTGGTACAGCGAAGAACTATGGCTACACCTTC.

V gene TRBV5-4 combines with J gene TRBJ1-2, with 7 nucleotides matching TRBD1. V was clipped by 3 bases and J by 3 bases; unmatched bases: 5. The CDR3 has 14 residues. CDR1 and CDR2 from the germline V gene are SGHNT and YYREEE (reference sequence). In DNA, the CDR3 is TGTGCCAGCAGCTCCAGTACAGGGGACTATGGCTACACCTTC. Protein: CASSSSTGDYGYTF.

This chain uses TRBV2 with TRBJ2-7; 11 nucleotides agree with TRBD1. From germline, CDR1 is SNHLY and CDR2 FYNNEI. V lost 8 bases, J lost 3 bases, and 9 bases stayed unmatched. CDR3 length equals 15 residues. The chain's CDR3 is CASGLRTGGNYEQYF. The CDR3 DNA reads TGTGCCAGCGGGCTTAGGACAGGGGGCAACTACGAGCAGTACTTC.

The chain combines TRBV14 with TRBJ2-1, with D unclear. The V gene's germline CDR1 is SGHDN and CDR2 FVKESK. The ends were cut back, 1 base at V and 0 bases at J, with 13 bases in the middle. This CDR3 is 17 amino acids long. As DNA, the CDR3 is TGTGCCAGCAGCCAAGTTGGGTTTGAGTTCTCCTACAATGAGCAGTTCTTC. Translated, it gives CASSQVGFEFSYNEQFF. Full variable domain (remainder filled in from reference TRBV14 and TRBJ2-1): EAGVTQFPSHSVIEKGQTVTLRCDPISGHDNLYWYRRVMGKEIKFLLHFVKESKQDESGMPNNRFLAERTGGTYSTLKVQPAELEDSGVYFCASSQVGFEFSYNEQFFGPGTRLTVL.

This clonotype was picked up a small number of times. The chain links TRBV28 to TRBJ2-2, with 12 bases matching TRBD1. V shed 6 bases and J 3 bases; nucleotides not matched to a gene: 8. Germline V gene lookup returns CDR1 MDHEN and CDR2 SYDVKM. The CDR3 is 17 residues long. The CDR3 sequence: CASRPRDRGLYTGELFF. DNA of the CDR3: TGTGCCAGCAGGCCCCGGGACAGGGGGCTTTACACCGGGGAGCTGTTTTTT.

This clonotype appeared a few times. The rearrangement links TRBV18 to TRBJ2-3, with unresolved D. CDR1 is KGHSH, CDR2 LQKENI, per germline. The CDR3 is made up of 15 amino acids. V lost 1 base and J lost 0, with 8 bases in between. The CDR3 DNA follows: TGTGCCAGCTCACCACGTAGCCTTAGCACAGATACGCAGTATTTT. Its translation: CASSPRSLSTDTQYF.

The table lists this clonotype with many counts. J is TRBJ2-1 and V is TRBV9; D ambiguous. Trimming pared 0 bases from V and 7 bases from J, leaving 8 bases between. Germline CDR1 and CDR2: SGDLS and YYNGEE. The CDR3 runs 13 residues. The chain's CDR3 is CASSVERKNEQFF. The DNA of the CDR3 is TGTGCCAGCAGCGTAGAGAGGAAGAATGAGCAGTTCTTC.

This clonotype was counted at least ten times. CDR3 nucleotides: TGCGCCAGCCACGTGGGCGCAGGGGGTCACGAGCAGTACTTC. Its translation is CASHVGAGGHEQYF. V is TRBV5-1 and J is TRBJ2-7; 7 bases agree with TRBD1. The CDR3 has 14 residues. CDR1 is SGHRS and CDR2 is YFSETQ in the germline V gene. The J segment lost 5 bases and the V segment lost 7 bases, leaving 12 bases of the junction unmatched.

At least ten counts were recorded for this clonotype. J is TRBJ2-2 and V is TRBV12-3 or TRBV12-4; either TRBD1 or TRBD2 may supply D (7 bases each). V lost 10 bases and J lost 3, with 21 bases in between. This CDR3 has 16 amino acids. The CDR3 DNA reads TGTGCCATAACGGATCCAGGGGGAGGGGACACCGGGGAGCTGTTTTTT. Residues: CAITDPGGGDTGELFF.

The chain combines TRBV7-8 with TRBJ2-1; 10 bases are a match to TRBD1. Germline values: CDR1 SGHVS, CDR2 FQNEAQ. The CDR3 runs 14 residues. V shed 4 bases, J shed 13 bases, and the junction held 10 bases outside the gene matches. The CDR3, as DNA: TGTGCCAGCAGCTCGGGACAGGGGATCTCTATCCAGTTCTTC. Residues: CASSSGQGISIQFF.

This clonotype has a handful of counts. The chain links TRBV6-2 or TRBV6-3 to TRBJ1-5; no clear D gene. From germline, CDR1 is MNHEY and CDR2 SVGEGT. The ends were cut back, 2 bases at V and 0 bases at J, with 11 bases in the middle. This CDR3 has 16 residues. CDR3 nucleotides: TGTGCCAGCAGTTACACTCCGGGTTATAGCAATCAGCCCCAGCATTTT. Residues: CASSYTPGYSNQPQHF.

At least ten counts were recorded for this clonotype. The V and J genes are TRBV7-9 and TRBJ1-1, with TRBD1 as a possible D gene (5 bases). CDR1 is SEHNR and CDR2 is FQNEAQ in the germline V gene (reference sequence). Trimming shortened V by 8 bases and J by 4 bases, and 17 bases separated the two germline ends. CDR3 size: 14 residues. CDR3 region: CASSIKGRATEAFF. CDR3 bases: TGTGCCAGCTCGATAAAGGGCAGGGCCACTGAAGCTTTCTTT.

CDR3 bases: TGCGCCAGCAGCTTGGTGGCCAGCAACACAGATACGCAGTATTTT. It is translated as CASSLVASNTDTQYF. The rearrangement uses TRBV5-1 and TRBJ2-3, with D uncertain. V lost 0 bases to trimming and J lost 2 bases, with 10 bases between them. The length of the CDR3 is 15 residues. Per germline, CDR1 SGHRS and CDR2 YFSETQ.

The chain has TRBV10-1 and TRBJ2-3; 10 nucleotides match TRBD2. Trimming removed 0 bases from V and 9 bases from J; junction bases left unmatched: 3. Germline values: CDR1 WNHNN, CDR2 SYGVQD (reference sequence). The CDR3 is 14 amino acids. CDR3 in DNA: TGCGCCAGCAGTGAGTCCGGACTAGCGGAAACGCAGTATTTT. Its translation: CASSESGLAETQYF.

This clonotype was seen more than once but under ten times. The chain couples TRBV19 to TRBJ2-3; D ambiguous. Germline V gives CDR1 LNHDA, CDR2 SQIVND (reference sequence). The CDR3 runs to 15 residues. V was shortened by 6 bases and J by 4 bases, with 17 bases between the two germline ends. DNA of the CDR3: TGTGCCAGTAGGGTTGCTAGTCTTCTTGCAGATACGCAGTATTTT. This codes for CASRVASLLADTQYF.

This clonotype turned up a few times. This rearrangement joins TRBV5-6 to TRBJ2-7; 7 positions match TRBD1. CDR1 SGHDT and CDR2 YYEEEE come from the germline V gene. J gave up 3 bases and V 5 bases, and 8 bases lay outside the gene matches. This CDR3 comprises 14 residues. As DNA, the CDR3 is TGTGCCAGCAGAGCGACAGGGAAAGACTACGAGCAGTACTTC. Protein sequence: CASRATGKDYEQYF.

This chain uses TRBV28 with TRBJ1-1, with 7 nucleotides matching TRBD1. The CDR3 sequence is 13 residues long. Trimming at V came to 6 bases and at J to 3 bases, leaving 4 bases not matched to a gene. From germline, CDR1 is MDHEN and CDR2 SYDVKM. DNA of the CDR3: TGTGCCAGCAGACCAGGGACAGACACTGAAGCTTTCTTT. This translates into CASRPGTDTEAFF.

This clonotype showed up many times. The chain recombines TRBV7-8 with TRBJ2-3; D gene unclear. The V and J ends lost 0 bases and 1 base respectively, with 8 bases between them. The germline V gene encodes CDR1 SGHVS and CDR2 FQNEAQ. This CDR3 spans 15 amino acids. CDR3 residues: CASSLAGSRTDTQYF. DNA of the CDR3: TGTGCCAGCAGCTTAGCGGGAAGCCGCACAGATACGCAGTATTTT.